The clone carrying this TCR beta chain was observed once. J gave up 1 base and V 6 bases, and 7 bases lay outside the gene matches. The CDR3 totals 15 residues. Per the germline V gene, CDR1 is SGHTA and CDR2 is FQGTGA. The entry originates in a study of blood T cell repertoires in COVID-19. Overall study: Sites across the United States, Italy and Spain contributed samples from acute and convalescent COVID-19. PBMCs, B-cell-depleted T cells, or T cells were the source of the cDNA or gDNA that made up the material.

Original methodology: The authors estimated nucleated cell counts from reference gene primer amplification. TCRdb's copy holds only in-frame clones and misses some; the assay was immunoSEQ multiplex PCR. V and J calls and clone size are as listed in that table; D and trimming were resolved from the DNA. This sample has 140,000 to 150,000 clones, with approximately 83% found just once. The chain joins TRBV7-3 to TRBJ2-5, with 8 bases fitting TRBD2. Sequencing input: peripheral blood. This TCR was sampled from a woman aged 55-69 years with COVID-19, enrolled during active disease. The CDR3 loop is CASRVSGAIQETQYF. The CDR3 DNA reads as TGTGCCAGCAGAGTTAGCGGGGCAATCCAAGAGACCCAGTACTTC.